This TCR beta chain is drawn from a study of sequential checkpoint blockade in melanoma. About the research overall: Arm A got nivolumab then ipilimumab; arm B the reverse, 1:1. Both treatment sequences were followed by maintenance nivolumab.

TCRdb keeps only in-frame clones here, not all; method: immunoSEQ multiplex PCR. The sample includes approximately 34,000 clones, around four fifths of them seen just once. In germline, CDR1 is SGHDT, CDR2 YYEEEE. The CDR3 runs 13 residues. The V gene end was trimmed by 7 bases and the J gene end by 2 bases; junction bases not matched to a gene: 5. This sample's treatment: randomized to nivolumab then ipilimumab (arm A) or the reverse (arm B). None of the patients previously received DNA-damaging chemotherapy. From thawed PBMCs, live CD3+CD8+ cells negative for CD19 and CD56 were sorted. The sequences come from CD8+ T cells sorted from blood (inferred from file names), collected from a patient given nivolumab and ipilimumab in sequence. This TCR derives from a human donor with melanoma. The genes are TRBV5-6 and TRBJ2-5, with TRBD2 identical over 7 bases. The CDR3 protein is CASASGGQETQYF. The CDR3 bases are TGTGCCAGCGCTTCCGGGGGGCAAGAGACCCAGTACTTC.